These T cell receptor beta chains were read from a single sample in a study of beta chain features in type 1 diabetes. The assay was immunoSEQ multiplex PCR, and TCRdb's table has in-frame clones only and misses some. The repertoire holds fewer than 350,000 clones, with around 7.3% as singletons. The sample was central memory CD4+ T cells from blood. The receptors were sampled from a woman aged 18 to 35 in good health. The CDR3 runs from the conserved cysteine through the conserved F or W.

v_gene	len	j_gene	CDR3aa
TRBV7-2	18	TRBJ2-1	CASSPPGLGQSKSNEQFF
TRBV7-9	13	TRBJ2-5	CASSPGFSETQYF
TRBV5-1	12	TRBJ1-1	CASSLRENQAFF
TRBV11-2	13	TRBJ2-1	CASSFTSYNEQFF
TRBV21-1	18	TRBJ1-3	CASSKARSKTYSGNTIYF
TRBV29-1	14	TRBJ1-1	CSVAAGQVNTEAFF
TRBV5-4	15	TRBJ2-1	CASSSRLVSYNEQFF
TRBV5-8	13	TRBJ1-5	CASSFGINQPQHF
TRBV9	13	TRBJ2-7	CASSTGQRYEQYF
TRBV6-5	14	TRBJ1-1	CASSRAGVNTEAFF
TRBV4-2	16	TRBJ2-3	CASRWGAGADTDTQYF
TRBV28	14	TRBJ1-2	CASRLGQGLYGYTF
TRBV6-6	15	TRBJ2-5	CASSYSAGGDETQYF
TRBV4-1	16	TRBJ1-2	CASSQATRLSSFGYTF
TRBV15	13	TRBJ2-5	CATSRLDSRTQYF
TRBV7-2	16	TRBJ1-4	CASSLAGGREGEKLFF
TRBV7-9	14	TRBJ1-3	CAIRIPLSGNTIYF
TRBV7-3	13	TRBJ2-4	CASSPPGSHIQYF
TRBV11-3	12	TRBJ1-2	CASSLLGGGYTF
TRBV27	15	TRBJ2-5	CASHRLAGSQETQYF
TRBV19	19	TRBJ1-5	CASRISRTGGGLRSQPQHF
TRBV2	14	TRBJ2-1	CASSVDYFYNEQFF
TRBV10-3	15	TRBJ2-3	CAISGSGRSTDTQYF
TRBV19	16	TRBJ2-1	CASSIWTGGFYNEQFF
TRBV28	11	TRBJ2-7	CASRLSYEQYF
TRBV23-1	14	TRBJ1-4	CASTQVGLTEKLFF
TRBV6-5	14	TRBJ2-3	CASSSTGSTDTQYF
TRBV21-1	14	TRBJ2-1	CASSNEKEYNEQFF
TRBV28	13	TRBJ1-6	CASRPTEDSPLHF
TRBV27	17	TRBJ2-1	CASSRQGVAGSYNEQFF
TRBV30	12	TRBJ2-5	CAWNGGGETQYF
TRBV5-4	18	TRBJ2-6	CASRHTGSSWSGANVLTF
TRBV7-2	12	TRBJ2-1	CASSREVNEQFF
TRBV2	15	TRBJ2-5	CASSVTGTSAETQYF
TRBV30	11	TRBJ2-7	CAWSQNYEQYF
TRBV7-2	15	TRBJ1-4	CASRPSGSGNEKLFF
TRBV10-3	13	TRBJ1-3	CAISEWSLHTIYF
TRBV6-1	14	TRBJ2-3	CASSVAGGTDTQYF
TRBV9	15	TRBJ2-1	CASSPHPTGNWEQFF
TRBV18	13	TRBJ1-1	CASSNSRGTEAFF
TRBV7-9	14	TRBJ2-5	CASSPLDGRETQYF
TRBV4-2	14	TRBJ2-5	CASSQLAGGETQYF
TRBV7-2	14	TRBJ2-3	CASRRDFSTDTQYF
TRBV14	15	TRBJ1-2	CASSPTGQITYGYTF
TRBV18	14	TRBJ2-7	CASSPSAGSYEQYF
TRBV5-4	15	TRBJ2-7	CASSLGQVGNYEQYF
TRBV21-1	16	TRBJ1-6	CASSNAAGSTDSPLHF
TRBV6-5	14	TRBJ1-5	CASSYSRGDQPQHF
TRBV29-1	12	TRBJ2-1	CSVVVQINEQFF
TRBV29-1	14	TRBJ2-1	CSVAASGYGDEQFF
TRBV25-1	13	TRBJ2-1	CASRGVSGREQFF
TRBV6-5	13	TRBJ1-1	CASSRQGWTEAFF
TRBV25-1	14	TRBJ2-7	CASSDGTKYYEQYF
TRBV4-3	16	TRBJ2-1	CASSPRRDTLNNEQFF
TRBV14	14	TRBJ1-2	CASSQDPWTGGYTF
TRBV9	14	TRBJ2-3	CASSPNLSADTQYF